This entry is about one T cell receptor beta chain. Germline is not matched at one junction end, which may reflect a read error. The data were taken from a study of PD-L1 blockade in urothelial cancer. Study as a whole: About 90% of the 29 patients were males with bladder-origin urothelial cancer. Analyses used blood from 3 weeks (second dose) and 6 weeks after treatment start.

The data were produced by immunoSEQ multiplex PCR, yet TCRdb's version contains in-frame clones alone and is incomplete. The sample carries about 100,000 clones, 70% to 85% recorded once. The CDR3 sequence is 16 residues long. Germline-derived CDR1 and CDR2 are SGHNT and YYREEE (reference sequence). The starting material was PBMCs, obtained around atezolizumab (anti-PD-L1) treatment. This sequence was found in a man aged 45 to 65 with urothelial cancer. The V gene is TRBV5-4, the J gene TRBJ1-1; 9 nucleotides agree with TRBD1. CDR3 sequence reads: CASDLSPGQGNAEAFF. CDR3 nucleotides: TGTGCCAGCGACCTTTCCCCCGGACAGGGGAACGCTGAAGCTTTCTTT.